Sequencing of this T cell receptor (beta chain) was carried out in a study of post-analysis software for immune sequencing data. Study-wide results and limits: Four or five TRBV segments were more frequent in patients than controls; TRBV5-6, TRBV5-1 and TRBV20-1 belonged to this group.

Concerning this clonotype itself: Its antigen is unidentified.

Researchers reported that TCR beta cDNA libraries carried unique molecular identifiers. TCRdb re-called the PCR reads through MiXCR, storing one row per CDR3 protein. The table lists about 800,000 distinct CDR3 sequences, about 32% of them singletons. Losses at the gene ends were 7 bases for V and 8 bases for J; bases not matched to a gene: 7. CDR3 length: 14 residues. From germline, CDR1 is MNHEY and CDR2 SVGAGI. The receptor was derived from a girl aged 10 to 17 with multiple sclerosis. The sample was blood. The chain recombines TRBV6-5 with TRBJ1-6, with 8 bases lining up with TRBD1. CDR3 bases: TGTGCCAGCACTCTACAGGGGGTGCATTCACCCCTCCACTTT. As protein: CASTLQGVHSPLHF.